A single sample gave rise to the 19 T cell receptor beta chains below, sequenced in a study of cytomegalovirus exposure and HLA in healthy donors. A multiplex PCR was run with 60 Vbeta primers and 13 Jbeta primers. Sequenced by immunoSEQ multiplex PCR; TCRdb stores in-frame clones only, minus some. The sample shows fewer than 200,000 clones, about four fifths of them seen only once. Sequenced sample: PBMCs. These receptors were collected from a woman aged 30 to 39 in good health and CMV-seropositive.

Written as DNA, the CDR3 is TGTGCCACCAGCAGGGGCTCCTATGGCTACACCTTC. Translation: CATSRGSYGYTF. The chain uses TRBV15 and TRBJ1-2; D is ambiguous. The V and J ends lost 3 bases and 4 bases respectively, with 6 bases between them. CDR1 and CDR2 from the germline V gene are LNHNV and YYDKDF (reference sequence). The CDR3 totals 12 residues.

The chain's CDR3 is CASSFTSQLLAGGETQYF. The CDR3, as DNA: TGTGCCAGCAGCTTCACCTCTCAATTACTAGCGGGAGGAGAGACCCAGTACTTC. V is TRBV13 and J is TRBJ2-5, with TRBD2 identical over 12 bases. Germline V gene data show CDR1 as PRHDT and CDR2 as FYEKMQ (reference sequence). The CDR3 is made up of 18 amino acids. J was trimmed by 4 bases and V by 3 bases; bases with no gene match: 12.

The rearrangement uses TRBV4-3 and TRBJ1-2; D is ambiguous. V was trimmed by 0 bases and J by 8 bases, leaving 13 bases between them. The CDR3 loop spans 14 amino acids. Germline V gives CDR1 LGHNA, CDR2 YSLEER. The CDR3 DNA reads TGCGCCAGCAGCCAAGATATAAGCTTCCGGGGCTACACCTTC. It codes for CASSQDISFRGYTF.

The chain employs TRBV7-9 and TRBJ1-2; no clear D gene. The V gene lost 1 base and the J gene lost 4 bases, with 13 bases spanning the gap. This CDR3 is 15 amino acids long. Germline loops: CDR1 SEHNR, CDR2 FQNEAQ (reference sequence). CDR3 DNA sequence: TGTGCCAGCAGCTTAGGGCCAGGAAGAAGCTATGGCTACACCTTC. Its translation: CASSLGPGRSYGYTF.

This chain joins TRBV7-6 and TRBJ2-7, with D unresolved. The CDR3 consists of 14 residues. Germline-derived CDR1 and CDR2 are SGHVS and FNYEAQ. Trimming removed 1 base at V and 0 bases at J, with 7 bases between. The CDR3 DNA reads TGTGCCAGCAGCTTAGAGGCAGGCTCCTACGAGCAGTACTTC. Protein: CASSLEAGSYEQYF.

The chain recombines TRBV5-5 with TRBJ2-7; 7 nucleotides agree with TRBD2. CDR1 and CDR2 (germline): SGHKS, YYEKEE (reference sequence). V lost 1 base to trimming and J lost 4 bases; unmatched junction nucleotides: 8. The CDR3 extends over 15 amino acids. CDR3 DNA sequence: TGTGCCAGCAGCTTGTTGCAGGGAGGGGCATACGAGCAGTACTTC. Translation: CASSLLQGGAYEQYF.

V gene TRBV5-1 combines with J gene TRBJ1-4; TRBD1 agrees at 7 bases. There are 16 residues in the CDR3. The germline V gene has CDR1 SGHRS and CDR2 YFSETQ. V lost 4 bases, J lost 0 bases, and 6 bases stayed unmatched. The CDR3 loop reads CASSAGQVATNEKLFF. In DNA form, the CDR3 reads TGCGCCAGCAGCGCCGGACAGGTGGCAACTAATGAAAAACTGTTTTTT.

Written as DNA, the CDR3 is TGCGCCAGCAGCTCTGGGACAGGGTATAACGAGCAGTACTTC. As protein: CASSSGTGYNEQYF. This chain joins TRBV5-1 and TRBJ2-7, with TRBD1 identical over 9 bases. V was pared by 3 bases and J by 5 bases, with 6 bases of the junction left unmatched. Germline CDR1 and CDR2: SGHRS and YFSETQ. This CDR3 is 14 amino acids long.

This chain joins TRBV10-3 and TRBJ2-7; weak D call: TRBD2 (6 bases). Germline assignment: CDR1 ENHRY and CDR2 SYGVKD. The CDR3 covers 13 residues. Trimming cost V 6 bases and J 0 bases, with 9 bases left between them. CDR3 residues: CAISGGLSYEQYF. The CDR3 DNA is TGTGCCATCAGCGGGGGACTCTCCTACGAGCAGTACTTC.

V is TRBV5-6 and J is TRBJ1-1, with 8 bases lining up with TRBD1. CDR1 is SGHDT and CDR2 is YYEEEE in the germline V gene. CDR3 size: 13 residues. J lost 5 bases, V lost 4 bases, and 4 bases had no gene match. The CDR3 region has the DNA TGTGCCAGCAGCACAGGGGGAGAAACTGAAGCTTTCTTT. This translates into CASSTGGETEAFF. The full variable domain, in which reference TRBV5-6 and TRBJ1-1 provide the parts outside the CDR3, is DAGVTQSPTHLIKTRGQQVTLRCSPKSGHDTVSWYQQALGQGPQFIFQYYEEEERQRGNFPDRFSGHQFPNYSSELNVNALLLGDSALYLCASSTGGETEAFFGQGTRLTVV.

This clone was recorded a few times. The chain is built from TRBV5-1 and TRBJ2-3, with TRBD2 identical over 7 bases. Losses at the gene ends were 4 bases for V and 5 bases for J; bases not matched to a gene: 10. There are 15 residues in the CDR3. Germline-derived CDR1 and CDR2 are SGHRS and YFSETQ. The CDR3 bases are TGCGCCAGCAGCCCTAGGGCGGGGGACCAAGATACGCAGTATTTT. Translation: CASSPRAGDQDTQYF.

This clone has only one observation. The chain couples TRBV7-6 to TRBJ2-1; D call uncertain. The CDR3 has 12 residues. V was pared by 5 bases and J by 9 bases, with 11 bases between. Per the germline V gene, CDR1 is SGHVS and CDR2 is FNYEAQ. The CDR3 is CASSHPRTEQFF. CDR3 DNA: TGTGCCAGCAGCCACCCGCGTACTGAGCAGTTCTTC.

This clone was recorded once. The rearrangement joins TRBV19 to TRBJ1-5; tentative D call: TRBD1 (5 bases). Trimming removed 3 bases from V and 6 bases from J, with 12 bases in between. The germline V gene encodes CDR1 LNHDA and CDR2 SQIVND (reference sequence). CDR3 size: 14 residues. The CDR3 DNA reads TGTGCCAGTAGTATGGGGGGGGTTGTTCAGCCCCAGCATTTT. This translates into CASSMGGVVQPQHF.

The chain uses TRBV5-1 and TRBJ2-2; 10 nucleotides match TRBD2. This CDR3 comprises 18 residues. Germline loops: CDR1 SGHRS, CDR2 YFSETQ. The trim removed 4 bases at V and 5 bases at J, leaving 14 bases unmatched. The chain's CDR3 is CASSRNRAGGYRTGELFF. The CDR3 DNA reads as TGCGCCAGCAGCCGGAACCGAGCGGGGGGGTACAGGACCGGGGAGCTGTTTTTT.

The genes are TRBV28 and TRBJ1-5, with a weak D call TRBD1 (5 bases). CDR3 length equals 15 residues. In germline, CDR1 is MDHEN, CDR2 SYDVKM. The V end was cut by 6 bases, the J end by 6 bases, with 18 bases between. The CDR3 coding sequence is TGTGCCAGCAGCTCAGTACGGGGGTCCGGTCAGCCCCAGCATTTT. This sequence encodes CASSSVRGSGQPQHF. The entire variable domain, with the rest obtained from reference TRBV28 and TRBJ1-5, is as follows: DVKVTQSSRYLVKRTGEKVFLECVQDMDHENMFWYRQDPGLGLRLIYFSYDVKMKEKGDIPEGYSVSREKKERFSLILESASTNQTSMYLCASSSVRGSGQPQHFGDGTRLSIL.

V gene TRBV15 combines with J gene TRBJ2-7; TRBD2 aligns across 8 bases. The CDR3 length is 15 residues. CDR1 is LNHNV, CDR2 YYDKDF, per germline (reference sequence). Unmatched junction bases numbered 10, after V lost 3 bases and J lost 6 bases. The CDR3 here is CATSSSPGLEGEQYF. The CDR3 coding sequence is TGTGCCACCAGCAGTTCCCCGGGACTAGAAGGCGAGCAGTACTTC.

The chain links TRBV29-1 to TRBJ1-2; D is possibly TRBD1 (6 bases). The CDR3 loop spans 13 amino acids. Germline V gives CDR1 SQVTM, CDR2 ANQGSEA. The V and J ends lost 4 bases and 4 bases respectively, with 13 bases between them. In nucleotides, the CDR3 is TGCAGCGTTGGACAGGAGGTTTTCTATGGCTACACCTTC. The encoded protein is CSVGQEVFYGYTF. Using reference TRBV29-1 and TRBJ1-2 for the parts outside the CDR3, the full variable domain is SAVISQKPSRDICQRGTSLTIQCQVDSQVTMMFWYRQQPGQSLTLIATANQGSEATYESGFVIDKFPISRPNLTFSTLTVSNMSPEDSSIYLCSVGQEVFYGYTFGSGTRLTVV.

The V gene is TRBV19, the J gene TRBJ2-5; 8 nucleotides match TRBD1. The CDR3 length is 14 residues. Unmatched junction bases numbered 7, after V lost 5 bases and J lost 5 bases. The V gene's germline CDR1 is LNHDA and CDR2 SQIVND (reference sequence). CDR3 amino acids: CASSGAGGRETQYF. CDR3 in DNA: TGTGCCAGTAGTGGAGCAGGGGGCAGGGAGACCCAGTACTTC.

The chain has TRBV7-8 and TRBJ1-1; tentative D call: TRBD1 (6 bases). With 4 bases removed from V and 1 base from J, the gap between germline ends came to 7 bases. The CDR3 totals 13 residues. Germline V gene data show CDR1 as SGHVS and CDR2 as FQNEAQ. The CDR3 DNA reads TGTGCCAGCAGCTCGACAGGGAACACTGAAGCTTTCTTT. Encoded protein: CASSSTGNTEAFF.